These 30 T cell receptor beta chains were all obtained from the same sample, sequenced in a study of T cell responses to AZD1222 COVID-19 vaccine. The assay was immunoSEQ multiplex PCR, and TCRdb's table has in-frame clones only and misses some. Of approximately 94,000 clones in the sample, approximately 90% are singletons; the top ten hold about 1.7%. Sample: peripheral blood, taken on day 0 of AZD1222 vaccination. Every receptor here comes from an adult in good health.

This chain uses TRBV6-2 or TRBV6-3 with TRBJ1-5, with 7 bases aligning to TRBD1. The trim removed 6 bases at V and 7 bases at J, leaving 12 bases unmatched. The CDR3 sequence is 15 residues long. The germline V gene has CDR1 MNHEY and CDR2 SVGEGT. CDR3 nucleotide sequence: TGTGCCAGCAGCCAGGGCCAGGAAGGGGGCCAGCCCCAGCATTTT. Translation gives CASSQGQEGGQPQHF.

The chain's CDR3 is CASSEGHPTGELFF. CDR3 DNA sequence: TGTGCCAGCAGTGAAGGACACCCAACCGGGGAGCTGTTTTTT. The chain recombines TRBV2 with TRBJ2-2; D ambiguous. The CDR3 runs to 14 residues. V was pared by 1 base and J by 5 bases, with 8 bases between. Germline CDR1 is SNHLY and CDR2 is FYNNEI.

The chain recombines TRBV19 with TRBJ1-2; D not resolved. The V gene's germline CDR1 is LNHDA and CDR2 SQIVND (reference sequence). Trimming took off 3 bases at V and 4 bases at J, with 9 bases between the two ends. This CDR3 comprises 13 residues. CDR3 loop: CASSMEGSYGYTF. The CDR3 DNA follows: TGTGCCAGTAGTATGGAGGGATCCTATGGCTACACCTTC.

The chain combines TRBV4-1 with TRBJ2-1, with 11 nucleotides matching TRBD2. The CDR3 runs 17 residues. Germline values: CDR1 MGHRA, CDR2 YSYEKL. V trimming: 3 bases; J trimming: 0 bases; junction bases outside the gene matches: 4. CDR3: CASSQIAGGSSYNEQFF. CDR3 DNA: TGCGCCAGCAGCCAGATAGCGGGAGGGAGCTCCTACAATGAGCAGTTCTTC.

In its sample, this clone was seen once. The J gene is TRBJ2-7, the V gene TRBV13; D gene unclear. V lost 0 bases, J lost 4 bases, and 4 bases lay in between. Germline CDR1 and CDR2: PRHDT and FYEKMQ (reference sequence). This CDR3 contains 12 residues. This CDR3 reads CASSLGGYEQYF. CDR3 nucleotide sequence: TGTGCCAGCAGCTTAGGTGGGTACGAGCAGTACTTC.

The genes are TRBV27 and TRBJ2-7, with D uncertain. This CDR3 comprises 13 residues. Trimming left V 2 bases short and J 3 bases short, with 8 bases between. Germline lookup yields CDR1 MNHEY and CDR2 SMNVEV (reference sequence). The CDR3 DNA is TGTGCCAGCAGTTTAGACCCCCTCTACGAGCAGTACTTC. It encodes CASSLDPLYEQYF.

The chain links TRBV28 to TRBJ2-5, with D possibly being TRBD1 or TRBD2 (6 bases each). CDR1 MDHEN and CDR2 SYDVKM come from the germline V gene. V was clipped by 4 bases and J by 5 bases, with 14 bases between them. This CDR3 is 14 amino acids long. The CDR3 is CASSSRRGQETQYF. CDR3 DNA: TGTGCCAGCAGTTCCCGCCGGGGGCAGGAGACCCAGTACTTC. Together with reference TRBV28 and TRBJ2-5, the CDR3 gives the full variable domain: DVKVTQSSRYLVKRTGEKVFLECVQDMDHENMFWYRQDPGLGLRLIYFSYDVKMKEKGDIPEGYSVSREKKERFSLILESASTNQTSMYLCASSSRRGQETQYFGPGTRLLVL.

The chain links TRBV4-2 to TRBJ2-3; 9 nucleotides agree with TRBD1. V lost 0 bases, J lost 4 bases, and 5 bases stayed unmatched. Germline V gives CDR1 LGHNA, CDR2 YNFKEQ. This CDR3 spans 16 amino acids. The CDR3 sequence is CASSQEEGQGSDTQYF. Here the CDR3 DNA reads TGTGCCAGCAGCCAAGAGGAAGGACAGGGGTCAGATACGCAGTATTTT.

This sequence joins TRBV5-6 and TRBJ2-5; TRBD2 matches at 8 bases. Germline lookup yields CDR1 SGHDT and CDR2 YYEEEE. V gave up 0 bases and J gave up 3 bases; unmatched junction bases: 4. The length of the CDR3 is 15 residues. The CDR3 sequence is CASSLDLAGKETQYF. The CDR3 DNA follows: TGTGCCAGCAGCTTGGATCTAGCGGGCAAAGAGACCCAGTACTTC.

This chain links TRBV12-3 or TRBV12-4 with TRBJ1-1, with 8 bases lining up with TRBD1. The CDR3 covers 13 residues. The V gene end was trimmed by 6 bases and the J gene end by 5 bases; junction bases not matched to a gene: 5. CDR3 loop: CASRDRVRTEAFF. DNA of the CDR3: TGTGCCAGCAGGGACAGGGTAAGGACTGAAGCTTTCTTT.

This rearrangement joins TRBV6-4 to TRBJ1-1; TRBD1 aligns across 10 bases. CDR1 MRHNA and CDR2 SNTAGT come from the germline V gene. The CDR3 has 14 amino acids. V lost 6 bases, J lost 6 bases, and 7 bases stayed unmatched. The CDR3 loop reads CASSPTGGTAEAFF. CDR3 nucleotide sequence: TGTGCCAGCAGCCCGACAGGGGGCACCGCTGAAGCTTTCTTT.

The rearrangement joins TRBV7-9 to TRBJ1-1; 9 bases align to TRBD1. This CDR3 region has 13 residues. Looked up from germline, CDR1 is SEHNR and CDR2 is FQNEAQ (reference sequence). V was clipped by 11 bases and J by 2 bases; unmatched bases: 6. CDR3 in DNA: TGTGCCGGTGACAGGGGGAGTAACACTGAAGCTTTCTTT. As protein: CAGDRGSNTEAFF.

The genes are TRBV6-1 and TRBJ1-6; D is ambiguous. CDR1 is MNHNS, CDR2 SASEGT, per germline. The CDR3 extends over 14 amino acids. V was trimmed by 2 bases and J by 5 bases, leaving 7 bases between them. The CDR3 reads CASSEQADNSPLHF. The DNA for the CDR3 is TGTGCCAGCAGTGAACAGGCCGATAATTCACCCCTCCACTTT.

This clone was detected once. The chain combines TRBV5-6 with TRBJ2-1, with D unclear. The CDR3 is 11 residues long. The ends were cut back, 3 bases at V and 7 bases at J, with 5 bases in the middle. Per germline, CDR1 SGHDT and CDR2 YYEEEE. The CDR3 DNA sequence: TGTGCCAGCAGCTGGGGAAATGAGCAGTTCTTC. Translated: CASSWGNEQFF.

V and J are TRBV30 and TRBJ2-3; 7 nucleotides align to TRBD1. Germline CDR1 reads GTSNPN; CDR2 reads SVGIG (reference sequence). J gave up 2 bases and V 4 bases, and 9 bases lay outside the gene matches. This CDR3 comprises 15 residues. The CDR3 reads CAWTTQGQPTDTQYF. The DNA for the CDR3 is TGTGCCTGGACCACCCAGGGACAGCCCACAGATACGCAGTATTTT.

J is TRBJ2-1 and V is TRBV28; D not resolved. Germline CDR1 is MDHEN and CDR2 is SYDVKM. The CDR3 is 16 residues long. With 3 bases removed from V and 8 bases from J, the gap between germline ends came to 20 bases. CDR3 nucleotides: TGTGCCAGCAGTTTGGTAAGGACCAGCGCGGACGATGAGCAGTTCTTC. Translation: CASSLVRTSADDEQFF. Drawing the rest from reference TRBV28 and TRBJ2-1, the complete variable domain is DVKVTQSSRYLVKRTGEKVFLECVQDMDHENMFWYRQDPGLGLRLIYFSYDVKMKEKGDIPEGYSVSREKKERFSLILESASTNQTSMYLCASSLVRTSADDEQFFGPGTRLTVL.

The chain combines TRBV19 with TRBJ2-7, with D tentatively TRBD1 (5 bases). The CDR3 is made up of 13 amino acids. Germline assignment: CDR1 LNHDA and CDR2 SQIVND (reference sequence). Trimming cost V 5 bases and J 5 bases, with 13 bases left between them. The CDR3 is CASSLNRRNEQYF. The CDR3 nucleotides read TGTGCCAGTAGTCTTAACAGGCGGAACGAGCAGTACTTC.

This sequence joins TRBV6-2 or TRBV6-3 and TRBJ1-5; 7 bases line up with TRBD1. The CDR3 is made up of 17 amino acids. Germline V lookup: CDR1 MNHEY, CDR2 SVGEGT. With 4 bases clipped from V and 4 bases from J, the junction kept 13 bases outside the gene matches. CDR3 in DNA: TGTGCCAGCAGTTCCCAATCGACCGGGACAGTTAATCAGCCCCAGCATTTT. This encodes CASSSQSTGTVNQPQHF.

By share, this clone counts as medium-sized. The genes are TRBV4-3 and TRBJ2-7; 9 bases are a match to TRBD1. With 0 bases clipped from V and 4 bases from J, the junction kept 4 bases outside the gene matches. The germline gives CDR1 LGHNA, CDR2 YSLEER. This CDR3 has 15 residues. In DNA, the CDR3 is TGCGCCAGCAGCCAAGAAGACAGGGGGTGGTACGAGCAGTACTTC. Protein: CASSQEDRGWYEQYF.

This rearrangement joins TRBV19 to TRBJ1-3; weak D call: TRBD1 (5 bases). The CDR3 loop spans 18 amino acids. Trimming removed 5 bases at V and 0 bases at J, with 20 bases between. Germline assignment: CDR1 LNHDA and CDR2 SQIVND (reference sequence). The CDR3 DNA reads TGTGCCAGTAGTCCAGATTCCAGGGAGAGAGGCTCTGGAAACACCATATATTTT. It is translated as CASSPDSRERGSGNTIYF.

The V call is TRBV6-5, the J call TRBJ2-5, with D perhaps being TRBD1 or TRBD2 (7 bases each). With 6 bases removed from V and 6 bases from J, the gap between germline ends came to 20 bases. This CDR3 is built from 15 residues. From germline, CDR1 is MNHEY and CDR2 SVGAGI. CDR3 bases: TGTGCCAGCAGCCTACAGACAGGGAGGGAACAGACCCAGTACTTC. Translation: CASSLQTGREQTQYF.

This chain's CDR3 is CASSLTGNQPQHF. The CDR3 DNA is TGTGCCAGCAGCTTAACAGGGAATCAGCCCCAGCATTTT. This sequence joins TRBV5-5 and TRBJ1-5; possibly TRBD1 for D (6 bases). Germline V lookup: CDR1 SGHKS, CDR2 YYEKEE (reference sequence). Trimming took off 2 bases at V and 4 bases at J, with 7 bases between the two ends. CDR3 length: 13 amino acids. The entire variable domain, with the rest obtained from reference TRBV5-5 and TRBJ1-5, is as follows: DAGVTQSPTHLIKTRGQQVTLRCSPISGHKSVSWYQQVLGQGPQFIFQYYEKEERGRGNFPDRFSARQFPNYSSELNVNALLLGDSALYLCASSLTGNQPQHFGDGTRLSIL.

J is TRBJ1-1 and V is TRBV12-3 or TRBV12-4, with D unresolved. The CDR3 spans 13 residues. V lost 11 bases, J lost 2 bases, and 15 bases lay in between. CDR3 residues: CADSLEENTEAFF. The DNA for the CDR3 is TGTGCCGACTCACTCGAAGAAAACACTGAAGCTTTCTTT.

This clone occurred a few times. The chain is built from TRBV19 and TRBJ2-6; D is ambiguous. This CDR3 comprises 14 residues. The ends were cut back, 7 bases at V and 0 bases at J, with 7 bases in the middle. CDR1 and CDR2 (germline): LNHDA, SQIVND (reference sequence). The CDR3 nucleotides are TGTGCCAGTATGGAAAGCTCTGGGGCCAACGTCCTGACTTTC. Its translation is CASMESSGANVLTF.

CDR3 sequence: CASSYPRGSSYEQYF. The CDR3 nucleotides are TGTGCCAGCAGTTACCCCAGGGGTAGCTCCTACGAGCAGTACTTC. V gene TRBV6-2 or TRBV6-3 combines with J gene TRBJ2-7; TRBD1 might be the D (6 bases). CDR1 is MNHEY and CDR2 is SVGEGT in the germline V gene. V shed 2 bases and J shed 0 bases, with 11 bases lying between them. This CDR3 is 15 amino acids long.

The chain couples TRBV4-2 to TRBJ1-1; D unresolved. Germline lookup yields CDR1 LGHNA and CDR2 YNFKEQ. V lost 0 bases to trimming and J lost 1 base, with 12 bases between them. The CDR3 runs 16 residues. CDR3 in DNA: TGTGCCAGCAGCCAAGATCTGAGGGTTGGGAACACTGAAGCTTTCTTT. This sequence encodes CASSQDLRVGNTEAFF.

This chain uses TRBV7-9 with TRBJ1-5; the match to TRBD1 covers 11 bases. V was clipped by 4 bases and J by 2 bases; unmatched bases: 1. CDR1 and CDR2 from the germline V gene are SEHNR and FQNEAQ (reference sequence). This CDR3 spans 15 amino acids. DNA of the CDR3: TGTGCCAGCAGCTGGGGACAGGGGGGCAATCAGCCCCAGCATTTT. This translates into CASSWGQGGNQPQHF.

The chain links TRBV24-1 to TRBJ2-5; 10 bases fit TRBD2. The CDR3 extends over 16 amino acids. The junction had 7 bases not matched to a gene; V was cut back by 3 bases and J by 4 bases. CDR1 and CDR2 from the germline V gene are KGHDR and SFDVKD. CDR3 residues: CATSDRSGRVGETQYF. In DNA form, the CDR3 reads TGTGCCACCAGTGATAGGAGCGGGAGGGTTGGAGAGACCCAGTACTTC.

The CDR3 loop reads CASMGLKISYEQYF. The CDR3 DNA is TGTGCCAGCATGGGGCTCAAAATTTCCTACGAGCAGTACTTC. The chain is built from TRBV28 and TRBJ2-7; TRBD1 might be the D (5 bases). Trimming pared 7 bases from V and 1 base from J, leaving 14 bases between. The CDR3 covers 14 residues. CDR1 is MDHEN and CDR2 is SYDVKM in the germline V gene.

The chain joins TRBV5-4 to TRBJ2-2; TRBD2 matches at 15 bases. Trimming cost V 5 bases and J 1 base; bases outside gene matches: 3. Germline-derived CDR1 and CDR2 are SGHNT and YYREEE (reference sequence). The CDR3 is made up of 17 amino acids. This CDR3 reads CASREGLAGGNTGELFF. CDR3 sequence (DNA): TGTGCCAGCAGGGAGGGACTAGCGGGGGGGAACACCGGGGAGCTGTTTTTT.